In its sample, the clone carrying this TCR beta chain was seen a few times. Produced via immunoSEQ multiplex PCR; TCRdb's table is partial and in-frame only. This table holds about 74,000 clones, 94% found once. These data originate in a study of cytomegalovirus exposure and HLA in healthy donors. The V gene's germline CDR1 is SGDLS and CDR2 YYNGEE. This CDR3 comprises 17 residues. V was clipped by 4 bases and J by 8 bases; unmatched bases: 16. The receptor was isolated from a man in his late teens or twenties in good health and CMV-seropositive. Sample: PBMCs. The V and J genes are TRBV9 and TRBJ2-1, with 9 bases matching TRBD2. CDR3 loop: CASSPEAAGGPRYEQFF. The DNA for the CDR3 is TGTGCCAGCAGCCCCGAGGCTGCGGGAGGGCCTCGCTATGAGCAGTTCTTC.